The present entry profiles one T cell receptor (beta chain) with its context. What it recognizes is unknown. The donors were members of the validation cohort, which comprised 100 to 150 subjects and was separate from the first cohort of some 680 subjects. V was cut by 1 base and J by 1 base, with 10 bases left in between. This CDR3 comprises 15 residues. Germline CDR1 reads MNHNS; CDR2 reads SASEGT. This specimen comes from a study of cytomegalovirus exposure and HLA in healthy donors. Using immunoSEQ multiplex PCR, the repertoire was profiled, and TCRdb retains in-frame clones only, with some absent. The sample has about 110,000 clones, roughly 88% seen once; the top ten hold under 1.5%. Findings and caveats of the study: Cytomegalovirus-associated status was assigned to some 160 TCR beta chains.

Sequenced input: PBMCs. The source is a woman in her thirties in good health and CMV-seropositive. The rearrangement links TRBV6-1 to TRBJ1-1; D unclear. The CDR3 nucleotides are TGTGCCAGCAGTGAAGTTCGCGAGGGGAACACTGAAGCTTTCTTT. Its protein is CASSEVREGNTEAFF.